The 13 T cell receptor beta chains reported below all come from one sample, sequenced in a study of regulatory T cells in long-lasting Graves disease. TCR beta libraries were built with iRepertoire HTBI primers and Arm-PCR of CDR3 regions. Via MiXCR, TCRdb re-called the multiplex PCR reads, giving one row per CDR3 protein. This sample carries 400,000 to 550,000 distinct CDR3 sequences, about 15% of them seen once, and the ten largest clones take 23%. Described time point: newly diagnosed GD, antithyroid drugs for less than 3 months. RNA isolated from PBMCs was used to make the TCR library. These records were also assigned to another study, of T cells in Graves' hyperthyroidism and ophthalmopathy.

The sample in question was peripheral blood mononuclear cells (PBMCs), obtained at new diagnosis, from a patient treated with antithyroid drugs. These receptors originate from a woman aged 18 to 35 with Graves disease.

In this sample, this clonotype turned up a few times. The genes are TRBV20-1 and TRBJ2-3; D tentatively fits TRBD1 or TRBD2 (5 bases each). The CDR3 contains 15 residues. CDR1 DFQATT and CDR2 SNEGSKA come from the germline V gene (reference sequence). Trimming removed 6 bases from V and 2 bases from J, with 18 bases in between. CDR3 sequence: CSAWDPSAHTDTQYF. The CDR3 DNA is TGCAGTGCATGGGACCCCTCCGCCCACACAGATACGCAGTATTTT.

This clonotype showed up just once. This chain connects TRBV29-1 to TRBJ2-3, with TRBD1 as a possible D gene (5 bases). The V gene lost 0 bases and the J gene lost 0 bases, with 19 bases spanning the gap. Germline lookup yields CDR1 SQVTM and CDR2 ANQGSEA. This CDR3 region has 18 residues. The CDR3: CSVEDPFLDSTSTDTQYF. DNA for the CDR3: TGCAGCGTTGAAGATCCTTTCCTAGACAGTACTAGCACAGATACGCAGTATTTT.

This clonotype was seen at least ten times. The CDR3 here is CASSLVVGVSTEAFF. The CDR3 DNA sequence: TGTGCCAGCAGTTTAGTTGTGGGGGTATCGACTGAAGCTTTCTTT. The chain joins TRBV12-3 or TRBV12-4 to TRBJ1-1; TRBD1 might be the D (5 bases). Trimming took 1 base from V and 5 from J, leaving 14 bases between them. The CDR3 runs to 15 residues.

The genes are TRBV28 and TRBJ2-1; 11 bases line up with TRBD2. With 3 bases clipped from V and 8 bases from J, the junction kept 15 bases outside the gene matches. CDR1 is MDHEN and CDR2 is SYDVKM in the germline V gene. CDR3 size: 18 residues. The CDR3 spells CASSFPFSGRASIDEQFF. In DNA form, the CDR3 reads TGTGCCAGCAGTTTCCCGTTTAGCGGGAGGGCCTCAATTGATGAGCAGTTCTTC.

This clonotype was seen ten or more times. The J gene is TRBJ2-3, the V gene TRBV20-1, with TRBD1 identical over 7 bases. Germline CDR1 is DFQATT and CDR2 is SNEGSKA (reference sequence). J lost 3 bases, V lost 1 base, and 7 bases had no gene match. The CDR3 extends over 15 amino acids. The CDR3 is CSARGDSRKTDTQYF. DNA for the CDR3: TGCAGTGCTAGAGGGGACAGTAGGAAGACAGATACGCAGTATTTT.

The gene calls are TRBV29-1 and TRBJ2-7, with D tentatively TRBD1 or TRBD2 (5 bases each). In germline, CDR1 is SQVTM, CDR2 ANQGSEA. Trimming stripped 3 bases from V and 0 bases from J, with 6 bases between. The CDR3 is made up of 12 amino acids. The CDR3 loop is CSVDGTSYEQYF. The CDR3 DNA reads TGCAGCGTTGACGGGACCTCCTACGAGCAGTACTTC.

This clonotype was detected ten times or more. The chain has TRBV13 and TRBJ2-1, with 13 bases lining up with TRBD2. CDR3 length equals 18 residues. Trimming removed 5 bases from V and 8 bases from J; junction bases left unmatched: 15. The germline gives CDR1 PRHDT, CDR2 FYEKMQ (reference sequence). DNA for the CDR3: TGTGCCAGCAGCCGGGGGGTAGGCGGACTAGCGGGAGTTTATGAGCAGTTCTTC. This encodes CASSRGVGGLAGVYEQFF.

This clonotype was detected only a few times. This rearrangement joins TRBV18 to TRBJ1-1; TRBD1 aligns across 8 bases. The trim removed 6 bases at V and 6 bases at J, leaving 9 bases unmatched. Germline V gene data show CDR1 as KGHSH and CDR2 as LQKENI. The CDR3 contains 14 residues. The CDR3 DNA reads as TGTGCCAGCTCGAGGGACAGGTCGGAGGCTGAAGCTTTCTTT. Translated, it gives CASSRDRSEAEAFF.

The rearrangement joins TRBV29-1 to TRBJ1-1; tentatively, D is TRBD1 (5 bases). Germline V CDR1 and CDR2: SQVTM, ANQGSEA. V was cut by 7 bases and J by 4 bases, with 19 bases left in between. This CDR3 contains 14 residues. Here the CDR3 DNA reads TGCAGCGCCGGGACGGTTTTGGCCCTCACTGAAGCTTTCTTT. Its translation: CSAGTVLALTEAFF.

This clonotype was picked up many times. The chain employs TRBV28 and TRBJ2-7, with 10 bases lining up with TRBD2. CDR3 length equals 17 residues. V gave up 5 bases and J gave up 0 bases; unmatched junction bases: 10. Looked up from germline, CDR1 is MDHEN and CDR2 is SYDVKM. CDR3 amino acids: CASSLQVGLAASYEQYF. The CDR3 coding sequence is TGTGCCAGCAGTCTACAAGTCGGACTAGCGGCCTCCTACGAGCAGTACTTC.

This clonotype was picked up many times. An end of the junction does not agree with germline; a read error may underlie this. This chain joins TRBV3-1 and TRBJ1-4; D gene ambiguous. This CDR3 has 15 residues. Germline values: CDR1 LGHDT, CDR2 YNNKEL (reference sequence). CDR3 region: CASSQDRQTEEKLFF. CDR3 in DNA: TGTGCCAGCAGCCAAGATCGACAAACGGAGGAAAAACTGTTCTTT.

This clonotype came up many times. The chain combines TRBV5-1 with TRBJ2-2, with D uncertain. Germline V lookup: CDR1 SGHRS, CDR2 YFSETQ. The CDR3 consists of 15 residues. V was trimmed by 0 bases and J by 1 base, leaving 7 bases between them. The CDR3 DNA reads as TGCGCCAGCAGCTTGGGGTCGTGGAACACCGGGGAGCTGTTTTTT. This encodes CASSLGSWNTGELFF.

Ten or more counts support this clonotype. The rearrangement uses TRBV9 and TRBJ2-3; weak D call: TRBD1 (6 bases). The CDR3 runs to 16 residues. The ends were cut back, 4 bases at V and 2 bases at J, with 17 bases in the middle. Per germline, CDR1 SGDLS and CDR2 YYNGEE. The CDR3 bases are TGTGCCAGCAGCCCTGGGACACTTAGGACCACAGATACGCAGTATTTT. Translation gives CASSPGTLRTTDTQYF.